What follows are 30 T cell receptor beta chains derived from one specimen sequenced in a study of T cells in Graves' hyperthyroidism and ophthalmopathy. Using RNA transcripts as the source, TCR beta CDR3 regions were amplified. HTBI primers were employed in a first-round RT-PCR of the TCR CDR3. TCRdb recomputed calls from the multiplex PCR reads with MiXCR, one row per CDR3 protein. This table has around 400,000 distinct CDR3 sequences, 15% to 18% appearing once. The specimen sequenced was blood. The receptors were gathered from a woman aged 18-30 years with Graves' hyperthyroidism that later progressed to Graves' ophthalmopathy.

The CDR3 loop reads CATSDTNTMNTEAFF. The CDR3 region has the DNA TGTGCCACCAGTGATACGAATACCATGAACACTGAAGCTTTCTTT. This chain joins TRBV24-1 and TRBJ1-1; D call uncertain. This CDR3 contains 15 residues. Germline assignment: CDR1 KGHDR and CDR2 SFDVKD. Trimming stripped 3 bases from V and 0 bases from J, with 10 bases between.

This clonotype was counted only a few times. A much larger clone is a single base away; this may be a read error. The J gene is TRBJ2-3, the V gene TRBV7-9, with 8 positions matching TRBD2. The CDR3 consists of 19 residues. The germline V gene has CDR1 SEHNR and CDR2 FQNEAQ (reference sequence). This CDR3 reads CAGSTPSSGRTMGTDTQYF. CDR3 coding DNA: TGTGCCGGCAGCACGCCTTCTAGCGGGCGGACCATGGGCACAGATACGCAGTATTTT.

In this sample, this clonotype turned up a few times. The chain couples TRBV12-3 or TRBV12-4 to TRBJ1-6; tentative D call: TRBD1 (5 bases). Trimming took 6 bases from V and 6 from J, leaving 27 bases between them. This CDR3 contains 19 residues. CDR3 protein: CASRSSPTAPFYFNSPLHF. The CDR3 DNA follows: TGTGCCAGCAGATCCTCCCCGACAGCACCATTCTATTTTAATTCACCCCTCCACTTT.

This clonotype was counted at least ten times. The rearrangement joins TRBV30 to TRBJ2-1; no definite D call. The germline V gene has CDR1 GTSNPN and CDR2 SVGIG (reference sequence). Trimming shortened V by 2 bases and J by 9 bases, and 14 bases separated the two germline ends. The CDR3 consists of 13 residues. The DNA for the CDR3 is TGTGCCTGGAGTCCAAGGGCCGGCGGTGAGCAGTTCTTC. As protein: CAWSPRAGGEQFF.

This clonotype appeared many times. The rearrangement uses TRBV7-2 and TRBJ2-3; 7 positions match TRBD2. V dropped 4 bases and J dropped 0; count of bases not matched to a gene: 4. From germline, CDR1 is SGHTA and CDR2 FQGNSA. The CDR3 sequence is 15 residues long. CDR3 in amino acids: CASSSTSVSTDTQYF. CDR3 bases: TGTGCCAGCAGCTCAACTAGCGTTAGCACAGATACGCAGTATTTT.

The chain links TRBV28 to TRBJ2-2, with D uncertain. Germline loops: CDR1 MDHEN, CDR2 SYDVKM. The CDR3 is made up of 11 amino acids. V gave up 7 bases and J gave up 8 bases, with 8 bases separating them. CDR3 in amino acids: CASNYVGELFF. CDR3 coding DNA: TGTGCCAGCAATTACGTAGGGGAGCTGTTTTTT.

This clonotype was recorded a few times. The gene calls are TRBV4-3 and TRBJ2-1; 9 nucleotides match TRBD2. The trim removed 2 bases at V and 7 bases at J, leaving 9 bases unmatched. This CDR3 comprises 16 residues. CDR1 is LGHNA, CDR2 YSLEER, per germline. CDR3: CASSQWQGREGNEQFF. CDR3 bases: TGCGCCAGCAGCCAATGGCAGGGGCGGGAGGGGAATGAGCAGTTCTTC.

The chain carries TRBV19 and TRBJ2-3; 10 nucleotides agree with TRBD1. The CDR3 sequence is 15 residues long. J lost 1 base, V lost 3 bases, and 1 base had no gene match. Germline CDR1 is LNHDA and CDR2 is SQIVND (reference sequence). CDR3 nucleotides: TGTGCCAGTAGTATGGGGACAGGGGGCACAGATACGCAGTATTTT. Its translation is CASSMGTGGTDTQYF.

This chain uses TRBV4-2 with TRBJ2-5; 7 nucleotides agree with TRBD2. Germline lookup yields CDR1 LGHNA and CDR2 YNFKEQ. V lost 3 bases and J lost 4; bases outside the gene matches: 11. This CDR3 has 16 amino acids. The CDR3 here is CASSQTPLGGGETQYF. DNA for the CDR3: TGTGCCAGCAGCCAGACACCTCTCGGCGGGGGAGAGACCCAGTACTTC.

In its sample, this clonotype was seen many times. The chain combines TRBV28 with TRBJ2-5; TRBD2 aligns across 9 bases. CDR3 length: 15 amino acids. The V gene end was trimmed by 3 bases and the J gene end by 5 bases; junction bases not matched to a gene: 7. Germline CDR1 MDHEN, CDR2 SYDVKM. Written as DNA, the CDR3 is TGTGCCAGCAGTTTCTTAGCGGGAGTAATTGAGACCCAGTACTTC. Translated, it gives CASSFLAGVIETQYF.

This clonotype was seen a few times. This rearrangement joins TRBV7-9 to TRBJ2-1; tentatively, D is TRBD1 (5 bases). The CDR3 extends over 17 amino acids. Per the germline V gene, CDR1 is SEHNR and CDR2 is FQNEAQ (reference sequence). Trimming took 3 bases from V and 0 from J, leaving 15 bases between them. The CDR3 DNA sequence: TGTGCCAGCAGCTTCCTTTGGGGCGAGAGCTCCTACAATGAGCAGTTCTTC. It encodes CASSFLWGESSYNEQFF.

This clonotype was seen a handful of times. The chain employs TRBV4-2 and TRBJ2-1; D uncertain. Germline V gene lookup returns CDR1 LGHNA and CDR2 YNFKEQ. Trimming shortened V by 4 bases and J by 0 bases, and 10 bases separated the two germline ends. The CDR3 has 15 amino acids. For the CDR3, the DNA is TGTGCCAGCAGCCGCCAGACAAGCTCCTACAATGAGCAGTTCTTC. This gives the protein CASSRQTSSYNEQFF.

This clonotype has ten or more counts. DNA for the CDR3: TGCAGTGCTTTCCGGGACAGGAACCTCCTACGGCACGAGCAGTACTTC. It encodes CSAFRDRNLLRHEQYF. V usage is TRBV20-1 and J usage is TRBJ2-7; 8 bases map to TRBD1. CDR3 length equals 16 residues. Per germline, CDR1 DFQATT and CDR2 SNEGSKA (reference sequence). J gave up 5 bases and V 5 bases, and 17 bases lay outside the gene matches.

At least ten counts were recorded for this clonotype. The rearrangement links TRBV20-1 to TRBJ2-5, with TRBD2 as a possible D gene (5 bases). The CDR3 contains 13 residues. Germline V gives CDR1 DFQATT, CDR2 SNEGSKA (reference sequence). V gave up 3 bases and J gave up 5 bases, with 13 bases separating them. The CDR3 sequence is CSASRTFGETQYF. The CDR3 coding sequence is TGCAGTGCTAGTCGGACTTTTGGGGAGACCCAGTACTTC.

This clonotype was seen at least ten times. The gene calls are TRBV2 and TRBJ1-5; D unresolved. The CDR3 spans 13 residues. Trimming took 4 bases from V and 1 from J, leaving 5 bases between them. Per the germline V gene, CDR1 is SNHLY and CDR2 is FYNNEI. CDR3 in amino acids: CASSARSNQPQHF. CDR3 in DNA: TGTGCCAGCAGTGCTCGAAGCAATCAGCCCCAGCATTTT.

This clonotype has at least ten counts. The chain has TRBV7-9 and TRBJ2-5, with TRBD1 identical over 9 bases. Trimming cost V 4 bases and J 1 base; bases outside gene matches: 4. CDR1 is SEHNR and CDR2 is FQNEAQ in the germline V gene (reference sequence). The CDR3 contains 15 residues. Here the CDR3 DNA reads TGTGCCAGCAGCTCCCAGACAGGGGGCCAAGAGACCCAGTACTTC. Its translation: CASSSQTGGQETQYF.

This clonotype was detected ten times or more. The V gene is TRBV13, the J gene TRBJ1-1; D is undetermined. The CDR3 totals 13 residues. CDR1 is PRHDT and CDR2 is FYEKMQ in the germline V gene (reference sequence). V lost 5 bases to trimming and J lost 4 bases, with 11 bases between them. The CDR3 sequence is CASSVRRGTEAFF. As DNA, the CDR3 is TGTGCCAGCAGCGTCCGACGAGGCACTGAAGCTTTCTTT.

This sequence joins TRBV9 and TRBJ2-5; a possible D gene is TRBD2 (5 bases). The length of the CDR3 is 13 residues. Trimming removed 3 bases from V and 7 bases from J, with 13 bases in between. Germline CDR1 SGDLS, CDR2 YYNGEE. Here the CDR3 reads CASSGHLRGTQYF. CDR3 DNA sequence: TGTGCCAGCAGCGGGCACCTCCGGGGGACCCAGTACTTC.

This clonotype was found many times. The chain couples TRBV18 to TRBJ2-7; D is perhaps TRBD1 (6 bases). CDR1 is KGHSH, CDR2 LQKENI, per germline. V lost 5 bases, J lost 2 bases, and 16 bases lay in between. The CDR3 extends over 15 amino acids. The CDR3 spells CASSTGFRGTYEQYF. Written as DNA, the CDR3 is TGTGCCAGCTCAACAGGGTTCCGGGGAACCTACGAGCAGTACTTC.

This clonotype was seen many times. The CDR3 coding sequence is TGTGCCAGCCGAGTAGCGGGAAACACCGGGGAGCTGTTTTTT. This gives the protein CASRVAGNTGELFF. The chain employs TRBV6-1 and TRBJ2-2; the match to TRBD2 covers 8 bases. Looked up from germline, CDR1 is MNHNS and CDR2 is SASEGT. V shed 8 bases and J 2 bases; nucleotides not matched to a gene: 4. The CDR3 totals 14 residues.

The rearrangement joins TRBV10-2 to TRBJ2-1; D possibly corresponds to TRBD2 (6 bases). V lost 2 bases and J lost 5, with 7 bases in between. CDR3 length equals 13 residues. Looked up from germline, CDR1 is WSHSY and CDR2 is SAAADI. CDR3 in amino acids: CASSERENNEQFF. CDR3 nucleotides: TGCGCCAGCAGTGAGCGGGAGAACAATGAGCAGTTCTTC.

The genes are TRBV6-4 and TRBJ2-3, with 11 bases matching TRBD2. V lost 5 bases and J lost 1; bases outside the gene matches: 5. This CDR3 region has 16 residues. Germline CDR1 and CDR2: MRHNA and SNTAGT. CDR3: CASSKGLADGTDTQYF. In DNA, the CDR3 is TGTGCCAGCAGTAAGGGACTAGCGGACGGCACAGATACGCAGTATTTT.

This clonotype appeared many times. V gene TRBV19 combines with J gene TRBJ1-1; D unresolved. V lost 10 bases, J lost 4 bases, and 19 bases lay in between. The CDR3 is 14 residues long. Germline V gene data show CDR1 as LNHDA and CDR2 as SQIVND (reference sequence). CDR3 DNA: TGTGCCACCACACAAGGAGGAGAGGGCACTGAAGCTTTCTTT. It specifies CATTQGGEGTEAFF.

This clonotype was picked up many times. The genes are TRBV11-3 and TRBJ2-1; D unresolved. Deletions cut 4 bases from V and 7 bases from J, with 14 bases between. This CDR3 region has 14 residues. Germline V gives CDR1 SGHNT, CDR2 YENEEA. CDR3 nucleotide sequence: TGTGCCAGCAGCTCCGGGCCCCTTTTGAATGAGCAGTTCTTC. This encodes CASSSGPLLNEQFF.

The table lists this clonotype with many counts. V usage is TRBV6-2 or TRBV6-3 and J usage is TRBJ2-1; unclear D gene. From germline, CDR1 is MNHEY and CDR2 SVGEGT. V shed 7 bases and J shed 5 bases, with 15 bases lying between them. The CDR3 sequence is 14 residues long. This CDR3 is CASKGARRNNEQFF. Written as DNA, the CDR3 is TGTGCCAGCAAAGGCGCCAGAAGGAACAATGAGCAGTTCTTC.

In its sample, this clonotype was seen a few times. The rearrangement joins TRBV11-3 to TRBJ2-7; TRBD2 aligns across 9 bases. The junction had 13 bases not matched to a gene; V was cut back by 10 bases and J by 6 bases. The CDR3 extends over 14 amino acids. Looked up from germline, CDR1 is SGHNT and CDR2 is YENEEA. This CDR3 is CATLAGGGGCEQYF. The CDR3 DNA follows: TGTGCCACCCTCGCGGGGGGGGGAGGGTGCGAGCAGTACTTC. Based on the CDR3 plus reference TRBV11-3 and TRBJ2-7, the full variable domain is EAGVVQSPRYKIIEKKQPVAFWCNPISGHNTLYWYLQNLGQGPELLIRYENEEAVDDSQLPKDRFSAERLKGVDSTLKIQPAELGDSAVYLCATLAGGGGCEQYFGPGTRLTVT.

This clonotype was recorded many times. The chain has TRBV6-2 or TRBV6-3 and TRBJ1-1, with no clear D. The germline V and J ends were trimmed by 0 bases and 6 bases, with 8 bases remaining between them. From germline, CDR1 is MNHEY and CDR2 SVGEGT. The CDR3 is 13 residues long. In nucleotides, the CDR3 is TGTGCCAGCAGTTACTCGAACGGGGCTGAAGCTTTCTTT. Its protein is CASSYSNGAEAFF.

This chain uses TRBV14 with TRBJ1-1, with D tentatively TRBD1 (6 bases). The CDR3 length is 15 residues. The germline V and J ends were trimmed by 1 base and 4 bases, with 13 bases remaining between them. From germline, CDR1 is SGHDN and CDR2 FVKESK. CDR3 nucleotide sequence: TGTGCCAGCAGCCAAGGGGGGCGAGGGGGCACTGAAGCTTTCTTT. Encoded protein: CASSQGGRGGTEAFF.

This clonotype turned up a few times. Just one base apart from a much larger clone, this may be a read error. The chain recombines TRBV12-3 or TRBV12-4 with TRBJ1-5, with 8 bases fitting TRBD1. CDR3 length equals 14 residues. The CDR3 reads CDSSLRGPNQPQHF. CDR3 sequence (DNA): TGTGACAGCAGCCTCAGGGGGCCGAATCAGCCCCAGCATTTT.

The V gene is TRBV15, the J gene TRBJ2-1; D perhaps matches TRBD1 (5 bases). Germline V gene data show CDR1 as LNHNV and CDR2 as YYDKDF (reference sequence). V was shortened by 8 bases and J by 0 bases, with 11 bases between the two germline ends. This CDR3 has 14 amino acids. The CDR3 region is CATGQLPSYNEQFF. In nucleotides, the CDR3 is TGTGCCACCGGACAACTTCCCTCCTACAATGAGCAGTTCTTC. The variable domain in full, completed from reference TRBV15 and TRBJ2-1, reads DAMVIQNPRYQVTQFGKPVTLSCSQTLNHNVMYWYQQKSSQAPKLLFHYYDKDFNNEADTPDNFQSRRPNTSFCFLDIRSPGLGDTAMYLCATGQLPSYNEQFFGPGTRLTVL.